Below are 21 T cell receptor beta chains sequenced from a single sample in a study of OX40 agonist ivuxolimab in advanced cancers. Generated by immunoSEQ multiplex PCR, the TCRdb table keeps only in-frame clones and is missing some. The top ten clones hold 0.15% to 0.17% of a sample with around 110,000 clones, just over 90% of them seen once. The sequencing here drew on CD4+ or CD8+ T cells sorted from blood, taken in a trial of the OX40 agonist ivuxolimab. These receptors were obtained from an adult with an advanced solid tumor such as melanoma, head and neck, liver or kidney cancer.

The rearrangement links TRBV5-6 to TRBJ2-5; 9 bases fit TRBD2. CDR1 SGHDT and CDR2 YYEEEE come from the germline V gene. The CDR3 runs to 17 residues. V lost 0 bases to trimming and J lost 2 bases; unmatched junction nucleotides: 8. Here the CDR3 reads CASSLALLAGDQETQYF. The CDR3 DNA reads as TGTGCCAGCAGCTTGGCATTGTTAGCGGGGGATCAAGAGACCCAGTACTTC.

V usage is TRBV10-3 and J usage is TRBJ1-6, with TRBD1 as a possible D gene (5 bases). Germline CDR1 and CDR2: ENHRY and SYGVKD. CDR3 length: 16 amino acids. V shed 2 bases and J shed 5 bases, with 13 bases lying between them. As DNA, the CDR3 is TGTGCCATCAGTGAGCCTAGCGGGGGAAATAATTCACCCCTCCACTTT. Amino acid sequence: CAISEPSGGNNSPLHF.

This chain connects TRBV7-6 to TRBJ2-3, with 9 bases lining up with TRBD2. The CDR3 totals 16 residues. Germline values: CDR1 SGHVS, CDR2 FNYEAQ. J was trimmed by 6 bases and V by 1 base; bases with no gene match: 8. The CDR3 spells CASSLVTREGLDTQYF. CDR3 DNA sequence: TGTGCCAGCAGCTTAGTTACGCGGGAGGGCCTCGATACGCAGTATTTT. The entire variable domain, with the rest obtained from reference TRBV7-6 and TRBJ2-3, is as follows: GAGVSQSPRYKVTKRGQDVALRCDPISGHVSLYWYRQALGQGPEFLTYFNYEAQQDKSGLPNDRFSAERPEGSISTLTIQRTEQRDSAMYRCASSLVTREGLDTQYFGPGTRLTVL.

The J gene is TRBJ2-7, the V gene TRBV6-1, with D possibly being TRBD1 (5 bases). Germline V gene data show CDR1 as MNHNS and CDR2 as SASEGT. The V end was cut by 10 bases, the J end by 7 bases, with 20 bases between. The CDR3 runs to 13 residues. CDR3 protein: CATDIGHGLEQYF. The CDR3 DNA is TGTGCCACTGACATAGGACACGGCTTAGAGCAGTACTTC.

This chain connects TRBV9 to TRBJ1-2; the match to TRBD1 covers 8 bases. Trimming removed 0 bases from V and 8 bases from J; junction bases left unmatched: 6. Germline assignment: CDR1 SGDLS and CDR2 YYNGEE. This CDR3 has 14 residues. CDR3 sequence reads: CASSVAKTGAGYTF. CDR3 DNA sequence: TGTGCCAGCAGCGTAGCTAAGACAGGGGCCGGCTACACCTTC.

J is TRBJ1-6 and V is TRBV30; TRBD1 matches at 7 bases. The CDR3 consists of 16 residues. CDR1 and CDR2 from the germline V gene are GTSNPN and SVGIG (reference sequence). After removal of 1 base from V and 0 bases from J, the junction contained 3 bases not matched to a gene. The CDR3 DNA reads as TGTGCCTGGAGTGGGGACAGACCCTCCTATAATTCACCCCTCCACTTT. Encoded protein: CAWSGDRPSYNSPLHF.

The CDR3 loop is CASTRDRLNYGYTF. Here the CDR3 DNA reads TGTGCCAGCACAAGGGACAGACTTAACTATGGCTACACCTTC. J is TRBJ1-2 and V is TRBV6-5; TRBD1 agrees at 7 bases. The V gene end was trimmed by 7 bases and the J gene end by 1 base; junction bases not matched to a gene: 6. CDR1 and CDR2 from the germline V gene are MNHEY and SVGAGI. The CDR3 spans 14 residues.

The chain combines TRBV9 with TRBJ1-5; D uncertain. CDR1 is SGDLS and CDR2 is YYNGEE in the germline V gene. The germline V and J ends were trimmed by 0 bases and 9 bases, with 4 bases remaining between them. This CDR3 region has 11 residues. CDR3 region: CASSVDGPQHF. CDR3 DNA: TGTGCCAGCAGCGTAGATGGGCCCCAGCATTTT.

The genes are TRBV23-1 and TRBJ2-5, with unresolved D. TRBJ2-7 matches the DNA end more closely, so the J call is doubtful. TRBV23-1 is classed as an ORF, of uncertain function. The CDR3 is 14 amino acids. CDR3: CASSPDLFSYEQYF. The CDR3 DNA is TGCGCCAGCAGCCCTGATCTATTCTCCTACGAGCAGTACTTC.

The chain joins TRBV5-6 to TRBJ1-1; the match to TRBD1 covers 12 bases. The length of the CDR3 is 16 residues. In germline, CDR1 is SGHDT, CDR2 YYEEEE. J gave up 4 bases and V 0 bases, and 4 bases lay outside the gene matches. For the CDR3, the DNA is TGTGCCAGCAGCTTGGTTGGGACAGGGGGCGTCACTGAAGCTTTCTTT. Translated: CASSLVGTGGVTEAFF.

J is TRBJ1-1 and V is TRBV5-1; D remains unclear. The CDR3 contains 15 residues. V lost 0 bases to trimming and J lost 4 bases, with 13 bases between them. Looked up from germline, CDR1 is SGHRS and CDR2 is YFSETQ. CDR3 sequence reads: CASSLGGAESTEAFF. CDR3 nucleotide sequence: TGCGCCAGCAGCTTGGGGGGAGCCGAGAGCACTGAAGCTTTCTTT.

The chain is built from TRBV6-5 and TRBJ1-1; D uncertain. The germline V gene encodes CDR1 MNHEY and CDR2 SVGAGI. The CDR3 contains 12 residues. Trimming shortened V by 6 bases and J by 0 bases, and 5 bases separated the two germline ends. The CDR3 region is CASSRLNTEAFF. For the CDR3, the DNA is TGTGCCAGCAGCCGATTGAACACTGAAGCTTTCTTT.

The gene calls are TRBV6-1 and TRBJ2-3; D unclear. The CDR3 contains 13 residues. V lost 0 bases, J lost 2 bases, and 3 bases lay in between. Germline lookup yields CDR1 MNHNS and CDR2 SASEGT. The CDR3 region has the DNA TGTGCCAGCAGTGAAGCAGCCACAGATACGCAGTATTTT. Amino acid sequence: CASSEAATDTQYF.

This chain joins TRBV7-3 and TRBJ1-1; D is possibly TRBD1 (6 bases). The CDR3 length is 13 residues. V dropped 3 bases and J dropped 7 bases, with 12 bases sitting between them. Per the germline V gene, CDR1 is SGHTA and CDR2 is FQGTGA. The chain's CDR3 is CASSLETGLEAFF. Written as DNA, the CDR3 is TGTGCCAGCAGCTTGGAGACAGGCCTTGAAGCTTTCTTT.

The chain carries TRBV4-2 and TRBJ1-1, with D unclear. The CDR3 spans 13 residues. CDR1 LGHNA and CDR2 YNFKEQ come from the germline V gene. Trimming took off 0 bases at V and 8 bases at J, with 10 bases between the two ends. The CDR3 DNA reads as TGTGCCAGCAGCCAAGAATCCGGGATCGAAGCTTTCTTT. Its protein is CASSQESGIEAFF.

J is TRBJ1-1 and V is TRBV19; 10 bases agree with TRBD1. V dropped 3 bases and J dropped 4; count of bases not matched to a gene: 8. This CDR3 contains 16 residues. Looked up from germline, CDR1 is LNHDA and CDR2 is SQIVND (reference sequence). CDR3 residues: CASSMIPGQGVTEAFF. The CDR3, as DNA: TGTGCCAGTAGTATGATCCCTGGACAGGGGGTCACTGAAGCTTTCTTT.

About this clone: The germline gene is not matched at one end of the junction; a read error may be the cause. J is TRBJ2-5 and V is TRBV11-3; tentatively, D is TRBD2 (6 bases). The CDR3 loop spans 15 amino acids. Germline V lookup: CDR1 SGHNT, CDR2 YENEEA. The CDR3 reads CASSLRTGLKEAQYF. For the CDR3, the DNA is TGTGCCAGCAGCTTACGGACGGGACTTAAAGAGGCCCAGTACTTC.

The chain uses TRBV6-6 and TRBJ1-2; 8 bases align to TRBD1. J lost 6 bases, V lost 4 bases, and 7 bases had no gene match. CDR1 is MNHNY and CDR2 is SVGAGI in the germline V gene (reference sequence). The CDR3 sequence is 14 residues long. CDR3 sequence: CASSSRTGRDGYTF. CDR3 coding DNA: TGTGCCAGCAGTTCCCGGACAGGGAGGGATGGCTACACCTTC.

The V and J genes are TRBV6-6 and TRBJ2-1; D not certain. The CDR3 is made up of 12 amino acids. Germline CDR1 and CDR2: MNHNY and SVGAGI (reference sequence). V lost 2 bases and J lost 9, with 8 bases in between. The CDR3 is CASSYVSSEQFF. The CDR3 DNA follows: TGTGCCAGCAGTTACGTTTCTAGTGAGCAGTTCTTC.

V and J are TRBV5-4 and TRBJ1-4; D perhaps matches TRBD1 (5 bases). The CDR3 consists of 16 residues. V was pared by 2 bases and J by 5 bases, with 16 bases between. The germline V gene has CDR1 SGHNT and CDR2 YYREEE (reference sequence). CDR3 in DNA: TGTGCCAGCAGCTTCCACGACAGCATCAGGAATGAAAAACTGTTTTTT. Translated: CASSFHDSIRNEKLFF.

CDR3 residues: CASSLSGASNTEAFF. The CDR3 DNA follows: TGTGCCAGCAGCTTATCTGGGGCGTCAAACACTGAAGCTTTCTTT. The rearrangement links TRBV7-3 to TRBJ1-1, with D perhaps TRBD1 (5 bases). Germline assignment: CDR1 SGHTA and CDR2 FQGTGA. This CDR3 contains 15 residues. Trimming shortened V by 2 bases and J by 2 bases, and 12 bases separated the two germline ends.